These 20 T cell receptor beta chains came from one sample sequenced in a study of OX40 agonist ivuxolimab in advanced cancers. Receptor libraries were prepared by the immunoSEQ multiplex PCR assay. The table was pulled from immuneACCESS by TCRdb, which kept in-frame rearrangements only. Such tables lose some clones; where checked, under half of the loss comes from unresolved V genes, and the rest has no known cause. Within this sample are about 100,000 clones, with just under 90% of them counted one time only. The top ten clonotypes cover around 1.5% of the sample. The sequences come from CD4+ or CD8+ T cells sorted from blood, collected in a trial of the OX40 agonist ivuxolimab. Source of these receptors: an adult with an advanced solid tumor such as melanoma, head and neck, liver or kidney cancer.

The J gene is TRBJ2-7, the V gene TRBV2, with D perhaps given as TRBD1 or TRBD2 (6 bases each). With 11 bases removed from V and 3 bases from J, the gap between germline ends came to 11 bases. This CDR3 has 11 residues. Germline V CDR1 and CDR2: SNHLY, FYNNEI. The CDR3 loop is CASGDNYEQYF. CDR3 nucleotides: TGTGCCTCGGGGGACAACTACGAGCAGTACTTC.

This chain links TRBV7-6 with TRBJ2-2, with TRBD2 matching 10 bases. CDR3 length equals 16 residues. J lost 4 bases, V lost 3 bases, and 5 bases had no gene match. CDR1 is SGHVS, CDR2 FNYEAQ, per germline. CDR3 DNA sequence: TGTGCCAGCAGCTTCCGGACTAGCGGCCTCACCGGGGAGCTGTTTTTT. It translates to CASSFRTSGLTGELFF.

The V gene is TRBV27, the J gene TRBJ2-7, with unresolved D. This CDR3 is built from 16 residues. Germline V gene data show CDR1 as MNHEY and CDR2 as SMNVEV (reference sequence). V was cut by 4 bases and J by 0 bases, with 16 bases left in between. CDR3 sequence (DNA): TGTGCCAGCAGTTCCACCCCGGCCCTACTCTCCTACGAGCAGTACTTC. Encoded protein: CASSSTPALLSYEQYF.

This clone was detected a few times. The gene calls are TRBV7-2 and TRBJ1-1; D unresolved. Germline V CDR1 and CDR2: SGHTA, FQGNSA. This CDR3 has 15 amino acids. V was shortened by 5 bases and J by 1 base, with 14 bases between the two germline ends. In nucleotides, the CDR3 is TGTGCCAGCAGCCCCCACACGATTGCGAACACTGAAGCTTTCTTT. Its translation: CASSPHTIANTEAFF.

In DNA form, the CDR3 reads TGCGCCAGCAGCCAGTCTGGAAACACCATATATTTT. Amino acid sequence: CASSQSGNTIYF. The rearrangement uses TRBV4-1 and TRBJ1-3; D gene unclear. With 3 bases removed from V and 1 base from J, the gap between germline ends came to 1 base. The CDR3 runs 12 residues. The germline V gene has CDR1 MGHRA and CDR2 YSYEKL.

The genes are TRBV20-1 and TRBJ1-5; D is unclear. CDR3 length: 11 residues. Trimming took 0 bases from V and 11 from J, leaving 8 bases between them. Germline V gene data show CDR1 as DFQATT and CDR2 as SNEGSKA (reference sequence). CDR3 region: CSARDGRSQHF. CDR3 in DNA: TGCAGTGCTAGAGATGGCCGGTCCCAGCATTTT.

For this clone: A read error may produce the germline difference seen at one junction end. The rearrangement joins TRBV18 to TRBJ2-2, with 8 bases aligning to TRBD1. The CDR3 is 15 residues long. The germline V gene encodes CDR1 KGHSH and CDR2 LQKENI. CDR3 region: CTSSVGTGNTGELFF. CDR3 bases: TGTACCAGCTCAGTCGGGACAGGGAACACCGGGGAGCTGTTTTTT.

This clone was counted once. The V call is TRBV5-6, the J call TRBJ1-1, with D tentatively TRBD1 (6 bases). The CDR3 runs to 16 residues. Between the trimmed V and J ends, which lost 4 bases and 4 bases, there was a span of 20 bases. The germline CDR1 and CDR2 sequences are SGHDT and YYEEEE. CDR3 protein: CASSTQTGRVTTEAFF. In DNA, the CDR3 is TGTGCCAGCAGCACCCAAACAGGGAGGGTGACCACTGAAGCTTTCTTT.

A single count supports this clone. V and J are TRBV25-1 and TRBJ2-5; TRBD2 matches at 14 bases. The CDR3 length is 15 residues. Looked up from germline, CDR1 is MGHDK and CDR2 is SYGVNS. CDR3 protein: CGSSAPQTSGGAQYF. The CDR3 nucleotides are TGTGGAAGCAGTGCGCCCCAGACTAGCGGGGGGGCCCAGTACTTC.

A note on this clone: Other nucleotide sequences from this sample produce the same CDR3. The chain has TRBV11-2 and TRBJ2-3, with 7 bases identical to TRBD2. Germline V CDR1 and CDR2: SGHAT, FQNNGV. The CDR3 has 14 residues. With 3 bases clipped from V and 1 base from J, the junction kept 1 base outside the gene matches. CDR3 nucleotides: TGTGCCAGCAGCTTGGGAGGGGGCACAGATACGCAGTATTTT. It translates to CASSLGGGTDTQYF. The variable domain in full, with the rest retrieved from reference TRBV11-2 and TRBJ2-3, is EAGVAQSPRYKIIEKRQSVAFWCNPISGHATLYWYQQILGQGPKLLIQFQNNGVVDDSQLPKDRFSAERLKGVDSTLKIQPAKLEDSAVYLCASSLGGGTDTQYFGPGTRLTVL.

CDR3 loop: CASSSKRGPSYEQYF. CDR3 in DNA: TGCGCCAGCAGCTCTAAGCGGGGGCCCTCCTACGAGCAGTACTTC. The V call is TRBV5-1, the J call TRBJ2-7; 8 bases map to TRBD2. Germline assignment: CDR1 SGHRS and CDR2 YFSETQ. V was pared by 3 bases and J by 0 bases, with 5 bases of the junction left unmatched. There are 15 residues in the CDR3.

The chain links TRBV29-1 to TRBJ2-3; no firm D call. CDR3 size: 11 residues. The germline V and J ends were trimmed by 6 bases and 6 bases, with 10 bases remaining between them. The germline V gene encodes CDR1 SQVTM and CDR2 ANQGSEA. CDR3 sequence: CSVRPRDTQYF. The CDR3 nucleotides are TGCAGCGTCCGACCTCGGGATACGCAGTATTTT.

This chain connects TRBV29-1 to TRBJ1-4, with D possibly being TRBD1 (6 bases). Germline loops: CDR1 SQVTM, CDR2 ANQGSEA. The CDR3 sequence is 14 residues long. The V gene lost 7 bases and the J gene lost 7 bases, with 19 bases spanning the gap. The CDR3 coding sequence is TGCAGCGCTAAGGGGGGGGACTCCGGTGAAAAACTGTTTTTT. It specifies CSAKGGDSGEKLFF.

In nucleotides, the CDR3 is TGCGCCAGCAGCCCTGGACAGGGCGACAATCAGCCCCAGCATTTT. Translating gives CASSPGQGDNQPQHF. The chain carries TRBV5-1 and TRBJ1-5; 8 bases are shared with TRBD1. Germline V gives CDR1 SGHRS, CDR2 YFSETQ. Losses at the gene ends were 4 bases for V and 3 bases for J; bases not matched to a gene: 6. The CDR3 is 15 amino acids.

This rearrangement joins TRBV7-9 to TRBJ2-5; D is undetermined. V gave up 8 bases and J gave up 5 bases, with 24 bases separating them. This CDR3 comprises 16 residues. Germline V lookup: CDR1 SEHNR, CDR2 FQNEAQ (reference sequence). The CDR3 region is CASAPRLTTVGETQYF. The CDR3 DNA reads as TGTGCCAGCGCCCCCCGGCTCACCACCGTAGGGGAGACCCAGTACTTC.

J is TRBJ1-1 and V is TRBV11-2, with D unresolved. V was trimmed by 2 bases and J by 1 base, leaving 8 bases between them. The CDR3 covers 14 residues. Germline lookup yields CDR1 SGHAT and CDR2 FQNNGV. The CDR3, as DNA: TGTGCCAGCAGCTTATTCCTGGGGAACACTGAAGCTTTCTTT. Translated, it gives CASSLFLGNTEAFF. Looking up the rest from reference TRBV11-2 and TRBJ1-1 gives the full variable domain: EAGVAQSPRYKIIEKRQSVAFWCNPISGHATLYWYQQILGQGPKLLIQFQNNGVVDDSQLPKDRFSAERLKGVDSTLKIQPAKLEDSAVYLCASSLFLGNTEAFFGQGTRLTVV.

The CDR3: CASLRNPAALVRGYTF. CDR3 bases: TGTGCCAGTCTCCGTAACCCGGCAGCGCTAGTGAGGGGCTACACCTTC. The chain links TRBV19 to TRBJ1-2; no reliable D call. Germline assignment: CDR1 LNHDA and CDR2 SQIVND (reference sequence). CDR3 length equals 16 residues. Trimming stripped 8 bases from V and 8 bases from J, with 27 bases between.

The J gene is TRBJ1-2, the V gene TRBV5-1, with 9 bases identical to TRBD1. J lost 3 bases, V lost 4 bases, and 4 bases had no gene match. The length of the CDR3 is 14 residues. Germline loops: CDR1 SGHRS, CDR2 YFSETQ. CDR3 coding DNA: TGCGCCAGCAGCCAGGGACAGGGTGACTATGGCTACACCTTC. Its protein is CASSQGQGDYGYTF. Filled out from reference TRBV5-1 and TRBJ1-2, the complete variable domain reads KAGVTQTPRYLIKTRGQQVTLSCSPISGHRSVSWYQQTPGQGLQFLFEYFSETQRNKGNFPGRFSGRQFSNSRSEMNVSTLELGDSALYLCASSQGQGDYGYTFGSGTRLTVV.

The chain employs TRBV6-1 and TRBJ2-5, with 9 nucleotides matching TRBD1. V lost 0 bases and J lost 10; bases outside the gene matches: 9. CDR1 MNHNS and CDR2 SASEGT come from the germline V gene. The CDR3 covers 15 residues. This CDR3 reads CASSEAGTGTLGQYF. CDR3 in DNA: TGTGCCAGCAGTGAAGCCGGGACAGGGACCCTGGGCCAGTACTTC.

The chain recombines TRBV19 with TRBJ1-6, with TRBD1 matching over 8 bases. The germline V gene has CDR1 LNHDA and CDR2 SQIVND (reference sequence). CDR3 length: 15 amino acids. Trimming cost V 5 bases and J 10 bases; bases outside gene matches: 10. CDR3 sequence reads: CASSPGQGLGSPLHF. The CDR3 nucleotides read TGTGCCAGTAGTCCCGGACAGGGACTAGGATCACCCCTCCACTTT.